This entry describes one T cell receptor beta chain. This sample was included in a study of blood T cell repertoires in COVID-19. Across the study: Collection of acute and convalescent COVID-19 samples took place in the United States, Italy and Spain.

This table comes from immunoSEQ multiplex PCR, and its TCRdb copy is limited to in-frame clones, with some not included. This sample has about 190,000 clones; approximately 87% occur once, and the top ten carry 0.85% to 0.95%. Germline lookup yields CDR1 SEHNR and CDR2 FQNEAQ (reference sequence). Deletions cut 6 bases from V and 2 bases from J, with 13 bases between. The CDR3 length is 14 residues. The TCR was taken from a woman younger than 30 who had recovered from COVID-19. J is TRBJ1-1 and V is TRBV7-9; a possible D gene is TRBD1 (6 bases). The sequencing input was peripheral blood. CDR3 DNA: TGTGCCAGCAGGAGGACAGAGGACAACACTGAAGCTTTCTTT. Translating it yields CASRRTEDNTEAFF. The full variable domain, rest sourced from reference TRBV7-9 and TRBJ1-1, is DTGVSQNPRHKITKRGQNVTFRCDPISEHNRLYWYRQTLGQGPEFLTYFQNEAQLEKSRLLSDRFSAERPKGSFSTLEIQRTEQGDSAMYLCASRRTEDNTEAFFGQGTRLTVV.